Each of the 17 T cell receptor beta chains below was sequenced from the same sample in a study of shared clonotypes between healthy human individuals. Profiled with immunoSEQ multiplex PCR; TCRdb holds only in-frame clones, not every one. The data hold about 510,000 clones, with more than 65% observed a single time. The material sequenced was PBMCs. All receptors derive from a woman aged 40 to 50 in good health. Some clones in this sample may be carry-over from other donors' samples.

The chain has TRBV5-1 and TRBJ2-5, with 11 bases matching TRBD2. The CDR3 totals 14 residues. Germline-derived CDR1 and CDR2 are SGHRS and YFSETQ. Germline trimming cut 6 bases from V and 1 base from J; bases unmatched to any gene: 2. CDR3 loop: CASKTSGIQETQYF. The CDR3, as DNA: TGCGCCAGCAAGACTAGCGGGATCCAAGAGACCCAGTACTTC.

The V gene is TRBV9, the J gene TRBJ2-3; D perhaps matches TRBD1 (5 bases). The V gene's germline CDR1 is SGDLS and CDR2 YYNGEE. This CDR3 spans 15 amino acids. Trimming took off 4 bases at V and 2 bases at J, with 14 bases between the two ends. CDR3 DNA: TGTGCCAGCAGCCCCACGGACACCCCCACAGATACGCAGTATTTT. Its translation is CASSPTDTPTDTQYF.

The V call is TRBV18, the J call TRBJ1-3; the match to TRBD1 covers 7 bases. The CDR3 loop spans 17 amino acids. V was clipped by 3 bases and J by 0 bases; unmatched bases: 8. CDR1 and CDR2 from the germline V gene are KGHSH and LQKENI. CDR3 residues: CASSPIQRGLSGNTIYF. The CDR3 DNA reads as TGTGCCAGCTCACCGATTCAGAGGGGGCTCTCTGGAAACACCATATATTTT.

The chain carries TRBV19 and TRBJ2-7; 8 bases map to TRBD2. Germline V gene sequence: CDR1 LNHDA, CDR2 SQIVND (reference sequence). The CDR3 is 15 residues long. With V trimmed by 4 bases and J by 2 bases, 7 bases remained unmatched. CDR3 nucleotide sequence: TGTGCCAGTAGTAGTTCCGGGACTAGTCCCTACGAGCAGTACTTC. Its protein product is CASSSSGTSPYEQYF.

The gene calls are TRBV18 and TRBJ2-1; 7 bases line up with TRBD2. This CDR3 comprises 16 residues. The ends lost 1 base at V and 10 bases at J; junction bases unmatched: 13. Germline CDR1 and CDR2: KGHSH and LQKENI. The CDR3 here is CASSPRRDPAGNEQFF. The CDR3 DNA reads TGTGCCAGCTCACCACGCCGCGACCCAGCGGGAAACGAGCAGTTCTTC.

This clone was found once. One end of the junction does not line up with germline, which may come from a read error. The DNA of the CDR3 is TGTGCCAGCAGCCTAGCGGGAGGGAGCACAGATACGCAGTATTTT. Amino acid sequence: CASSLAGGSTDTQYF. The rearrangement links TRBV7-6 to TRBJ2-3, with 12 bases matching TRBD2. The germline V gene encodes CDR1 SGHVS and CDR2 FNYEAQ. The CDR3 has 15 amino acids.

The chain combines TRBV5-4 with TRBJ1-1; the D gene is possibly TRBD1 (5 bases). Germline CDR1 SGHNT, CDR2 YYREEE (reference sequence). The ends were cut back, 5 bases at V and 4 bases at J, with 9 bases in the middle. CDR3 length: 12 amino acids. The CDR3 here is CASRGLSTEAFF. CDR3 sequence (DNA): TGTGCCAGCAGGGGGCTGAGCACTGAAGCTTTCTTT.

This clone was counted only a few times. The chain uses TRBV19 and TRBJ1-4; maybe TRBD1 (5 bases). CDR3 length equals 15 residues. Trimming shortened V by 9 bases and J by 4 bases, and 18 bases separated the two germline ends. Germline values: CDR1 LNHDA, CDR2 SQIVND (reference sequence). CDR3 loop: CASRDSVRVNEKLFF. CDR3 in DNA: TGTGCCAGCCGCGACAGCGTAAGAGTTAATGAAAAACTGTTTTTT.

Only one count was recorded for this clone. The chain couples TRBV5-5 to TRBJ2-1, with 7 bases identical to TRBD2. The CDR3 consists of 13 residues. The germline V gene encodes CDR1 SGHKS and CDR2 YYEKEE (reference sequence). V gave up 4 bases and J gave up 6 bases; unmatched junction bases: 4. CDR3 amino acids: CASSRDYGNEQFF. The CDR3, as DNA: TGTGCCAGCAGCAGGGACTACGGCAATGAGCAGTTCTTC.

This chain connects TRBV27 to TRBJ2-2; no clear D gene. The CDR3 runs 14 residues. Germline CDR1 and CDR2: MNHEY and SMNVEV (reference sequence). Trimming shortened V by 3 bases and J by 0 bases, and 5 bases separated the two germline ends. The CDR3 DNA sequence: TGTGCCAGCAGTTTCACCCCGAACACCGGGGAGCTGTTTTTT. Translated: CASSFTPNTGELFF.

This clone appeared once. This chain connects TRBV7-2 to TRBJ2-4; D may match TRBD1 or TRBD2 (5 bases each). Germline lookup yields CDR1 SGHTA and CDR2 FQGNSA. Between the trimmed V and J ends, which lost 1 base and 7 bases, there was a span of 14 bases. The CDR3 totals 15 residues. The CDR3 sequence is CASSLVATRGNIQYF. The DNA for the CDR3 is TGTGCCAGCAGCTTAGTGGCAACGAGGGGTAACATTCAGTACTTC.

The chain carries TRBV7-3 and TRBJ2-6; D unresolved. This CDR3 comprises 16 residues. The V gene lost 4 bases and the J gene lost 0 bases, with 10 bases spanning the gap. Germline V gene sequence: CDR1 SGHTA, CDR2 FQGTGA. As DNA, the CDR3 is TGTGCCAGCAGCTCAAACTCGGGCTCTGGGGCCAACGTCCTGACTTTC. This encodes CASSSNSGSGANVLTF. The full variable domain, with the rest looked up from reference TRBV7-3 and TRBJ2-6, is GAGVSQTPSNKVTEKGKYVELRCDPISGHTALYWYRQSLGQGPEFLIYFQGTGAADDSGLPNDRFFAVRPEGSVSTLKIQRTERGDSAVYLCASSSNSGSGANVLTFGAGSRLTVL.

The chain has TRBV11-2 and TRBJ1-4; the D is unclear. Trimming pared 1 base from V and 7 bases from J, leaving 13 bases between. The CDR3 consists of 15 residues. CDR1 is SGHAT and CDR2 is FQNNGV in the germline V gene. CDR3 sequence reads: CASSLVGSGVEKLFF. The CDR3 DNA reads TGTGCCAGCAGCTTAGTCGGCAGTGGGGTTGAAAAACTGTTTTTT.

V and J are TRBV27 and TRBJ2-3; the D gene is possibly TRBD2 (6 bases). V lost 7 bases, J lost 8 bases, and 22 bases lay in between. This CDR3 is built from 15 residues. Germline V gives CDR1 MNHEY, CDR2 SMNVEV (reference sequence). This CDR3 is CASTSTGGYFATQYF. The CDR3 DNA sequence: TGTGCCAGCACCTCCACTGGGGGGTATTTTGCTACGCAGTATTTT.

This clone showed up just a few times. CDR3 region: CASKGLPSSSTDTQYF. Here the CDR3 DNA reads TGCGCCAGCAAAGGATTACCGTCATCTAGCACAGATACGCAGTATTTT. The rearrangement links TRBV5-1 to TRBJ2-3; no clear D. V lost 6 bases and J lost 0, with 17 bases in between. Germline CDR1 is SGHRS and CDR2 is YFSETQ. CDR3 length equals 16 residues.

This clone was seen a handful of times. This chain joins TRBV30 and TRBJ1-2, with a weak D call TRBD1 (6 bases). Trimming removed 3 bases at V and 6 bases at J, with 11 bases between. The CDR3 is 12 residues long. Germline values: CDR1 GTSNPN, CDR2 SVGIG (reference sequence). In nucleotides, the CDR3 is TGTGCCTGGAGGGGGGCAGGGGATGGCTACACCTTC. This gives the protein CAWRGAGDGYTF.

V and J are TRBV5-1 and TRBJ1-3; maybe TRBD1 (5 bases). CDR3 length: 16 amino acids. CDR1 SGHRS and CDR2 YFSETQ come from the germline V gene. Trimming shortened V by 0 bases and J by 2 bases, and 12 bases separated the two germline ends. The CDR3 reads CASSLAVGDPGNTIYF. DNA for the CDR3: TGCGCCAGCAGCTTGGCCGTGGGGGACCCTGGAAACACCATATATTTT.